Presented here are 15 T cell receptor beta chains from one specimen sequenced in a study of CD8 T cells in ankylosing spondylitis. In TCRdb, the 5' RACE reads were re-called with MiXCR into one record per CDR3 protein. The sample has 150,000 or so distinct CDR3 sequences, around 10% seen once. The material sequenced was blood, either unsorted or a sorted T cell fraction (not recorded which). These receptors originate from a male donor with ankylosing spondylitis or in good health (not recorded which).

Concerning this clonotype itself: One end of the junction fails to match germline, which may point to a read error. The chain has TRBV7-6 and TRBJ2-1; 10 bases map to TRBD2. Germline lookup yields CDR1 SGHVS and CDR2 FNYEAQ. The CDR3 runs 16 residues. Here the CDR3 DNA reads TGCGCCAGCAGCTTAGAGGCTAGCGGGGGCCGTACTGAGCAGTTCTTC. Translated: CASSLEASGGRTEQFF. The full variable domain, with the rest looked up from reference TRBV7-6 and TRBJ2-1, is GAGVSQSPRYKVTKRGQDVALRCDPISGHVSLYWYRQALGQGPEFLTYFNYEAQQDKSGLPNDRFSAERPEGSISTLTIQRTEQRDSAMYRCASSLEASGGRTEQFFGPGTRLTVL.

This clonotype appeared many times. V and J are TRBV9 and TRBJ1-6, with D hard to call. The CDR3 runs 15 residues. V lost 0 bases and J 7 bases, leaving 11 bases between the germline ends. CDR1 and CDR2 from the germline V gene are SGDLS and YYNGEE. DNA for the CDR3: TGTGCCAGCAGCGTAGGGGGAATGTCAAATTCACCCCTCCACTTT. Protein sequence: CASSVGGMSNSPLHF. Full variable domain (missing parts from reference TRBV9 and TRBJ1-6): DSGVTQTPKHLITATGQRVTLRCSPRSGDLSVYWYQQSLDQGLQFLIQYYNGEERAKGNILERFSAQQFPDLHSELNLSSLELGDSALYFCASSVGGMSNSPLHFGNGTRLTVT.

This clonotype was counted only a few times. The rearrangement joins TRBV7-2 to TRBJ2-3, with 12 bases identical to TRBD2. The junction had 9 bases not matched to a gene; V was cut back by 5 bases and J by 3 bases. Germline V lookup: CDR1 SGHTA, CDR2 FQGNSA. This CDR3 has 17 amino acids. CDR3 amino acids: CASSRVLAGGGTDTQYF. The CDR3 DNA is TGTGCCAGCAGCCGTGTCCTAGCGGGGGGGGGTACAGATACGCAGTATTTT.

This clonotype was observed many times. The gene calls are TRBV27 and TRBJ1-5; D call uncertain. V dropped 0 bases and J dropped 0 bases, with 9 bases sitting between them. Germline values: CDR1 MNHEY, CDR2 SMNVEV (reference sequence). There are 16 residues in the CDR3. This CDR3 is CASSLSGPYSNQPQHF. CDR3 DNA sequence: TGTGCCAGCAGTTTATCAGGACCTTATAGCAATCAGCCCCAGCATTTT.

The V call is TRBV5-1, the J call TRBJ2-1; 7 nucleotides match TRBD1. The CDR3 extends over 15 amino acids. V gave up 0 bases and J gave up 8 bases; unmatched junction bases: 8. Germline-derived CDR1 and CDR2 are SGHRS and YFSETQ. The CDR3 sequence is CASSLVDRSSDEQFF. The CDR3, as DNA: TGCGCCAGCAGCTTGGTGGACAGGAGTAGCGATGAGCAGTTCTTC.

This clonotype was observed at least ten times. The chain employs TRBV28 and TRBJ2-5; 9 bases agree with TRBD1. This CDR3 contains 15 residues. V trimming: 4 bases; J trimming: 4 bases; junction bases outside the gene matches: 7. The germline V gene encodes CDR1 MDHEN and CDR2 SYDVKM. The CDR3 loop reads CASSSRTGAAETQYF. The CDR3, as DNA: TGTGCCAGCAGTTCACGGACAGGGGCCGCAGAGACCCAGTACTTC.

In regard to this clonotype: A single base separates this from a much larger clone, so it may be a read error. The J gene is TRBJ2-7, the V gene TRBV29-1, with 8 nucleotides matching TRBD2. After removal of 4 bases from V and 6 bases from J, the junction contained 11 bases not matched to a gene. This CDR3 has 14 amino acids. In germline, CDR1 is SQVTM, CDR2 ANQGSEA. The DNA for the CDR3 is TGCAGCGTTGTTATAGTAGCGGGGATTGGCGAGCAGTACTTC. It yields the protein CSVVIVAGIGEQYF.

The V gene is TRBV19, the J gene TRBJ2-2; D call uncertain. The CDR3 totals 15 residues. Germline V CDR1 and CDR2: LNHDA, SQIVND (reference sequence). V was cut by 4 bases and J by 5 bases, with 14 bases left in between. In nucleotides, the CDR3 is TGTGCCAGTAGTACCCACCCACCTAGAACCGGGGAGCTGTTTTTT. This encodes CASSTHPPRTGELFF.

V is TRBV20-1 and J is TRBJ2-5, with 12 bases that match TRBD2. In germline, CDR1 is DFQATT, CDR2 SNEGSKA (reference sequence). CDR3 length: 16 amino acids. Losses at the gene ends were 0 bases for V and 2 bases for J; bases not matched to a gene: 4. The CDR3 here is CSARDRLAGEQETQYF. DNA of the CDR3: TGCAGTGCTAGAGATCGACTAGCGGGGGAGCAAGAGACCCAGTACTTC.

The chain is built from TRBV11-3 and TRBJ2-1, with D perhaps given as TRBD1 or TRBD2 (5 bases each). Germline V gives CDR1 SGHNT, CDR2 YENEEA. This CDR3 is 15 amino acids long. V was shortened by 5 bases and J by 7 bases, with 18 bases between the two germline ends. The CDR3 coding sequence is TGTGCCAGCAGCCCGTGGTCCGGGACCCTGAATGAGCAGTTCTTC. Translation: CASSPWSGTLNEQFF.

This chain connects TRBV6-1 to TRBJ1-2; 8 bases agree with TRBD1. The CDR3 totals 13 residues. Germline assignment: CDR1 MNHNS and CDR2 SASEGT. The V segment lost 7 bases and the J segment 8 bases; nucleotides outside the gene matches: 9. CDR3 residues: CASTDRGWGGYTF. As DNA, the CDR3 is TGTGCCAGCACCGACAGGGGTTGGGGCGGCTACACCTTC.

This chain joins TRBV7-2 and TRBJ1-1; maybe TRBD1 (5 bases). The V and J ends lost 8 bases and 1 base respectively, with 17 bases between them. CDR3 size: 15 residues. Germline CDR1 is SGHTA and CDR2 is FQGNSA. CDR3 nucleotide sequence: TGTGCCAGCGCTAAAGGGACGGGGGGGAACACTGAAGCTTTCTTT. This gives the protein CASAKGTGGNTEAFF.

This clonotype was found a few times. CDR3 DNA sequence: TGTGCCAGCAAGCAAAATTCACCCCTCCACTTT. Translation: CASKQNSPLHF. The genes are TRBV12-3 or TRBV12-4 and TRBJ1-6, with D unclear. This CDR3 is 11 amino acids long. Trimming took off 7 bases at V and 7 bases at J, with 5 bases between the two ends.

Of note for this clonotype: A read error may be the cause here, since a much bigger clone is one base away. V is TRBV10-3 and J is TRBJ2-1; D possibly corresponds to TRBD2 (6 bases). The germline CDR1 and CDR2 sequences are ENHRY and SYGVKD. The CDR3 spans 13 residues. The CDR3 region is CTISERSGNEQFF. DNA of the CDR3: TGTACCATCAGTGAGCGGAGCGGGAATGAGCAGTTCTTC.

This chain joins TRBV29-1 and TRBJ1-2; D is possibly TRBD1 (6 bases). Deletions cut 0 bases from V and 5 bases from J, with 16 bases between. Germline lookup yields CDR1 SQVTM and CDR2 ANQGSEA. This CDR3 spans 15 amino acids. The CDR3 DNA sequence: TGCAGCGTTGAAGACCTCTTGACAGGAACTTATGGCTACACCTTC. Translation: CSVEDLLTGTYGYTF.